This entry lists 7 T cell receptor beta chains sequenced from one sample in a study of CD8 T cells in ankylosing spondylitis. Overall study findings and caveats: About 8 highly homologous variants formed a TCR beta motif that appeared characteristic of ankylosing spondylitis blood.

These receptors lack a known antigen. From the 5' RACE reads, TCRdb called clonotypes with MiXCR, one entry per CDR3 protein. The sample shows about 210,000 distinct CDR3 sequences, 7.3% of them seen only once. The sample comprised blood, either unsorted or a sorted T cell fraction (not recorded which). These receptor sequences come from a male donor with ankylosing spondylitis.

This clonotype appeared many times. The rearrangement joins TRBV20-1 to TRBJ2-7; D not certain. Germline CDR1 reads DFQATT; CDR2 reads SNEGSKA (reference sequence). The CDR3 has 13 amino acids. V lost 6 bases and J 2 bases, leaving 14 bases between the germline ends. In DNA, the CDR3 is TGCAGTGCCGATCAATCGGCCCCCTACGAGCAGTACTTC. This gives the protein CSADQSAPYEQYF.

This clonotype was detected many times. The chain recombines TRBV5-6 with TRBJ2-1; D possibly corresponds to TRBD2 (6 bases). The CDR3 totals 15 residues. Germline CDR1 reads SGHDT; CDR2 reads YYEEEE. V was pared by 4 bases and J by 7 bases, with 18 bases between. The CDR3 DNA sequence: TGTGCCAGCAGCGACGGGACTCCAAGCCCTAATGAGCAGTTCTTC. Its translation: CASSDGTPSPNEQFF.

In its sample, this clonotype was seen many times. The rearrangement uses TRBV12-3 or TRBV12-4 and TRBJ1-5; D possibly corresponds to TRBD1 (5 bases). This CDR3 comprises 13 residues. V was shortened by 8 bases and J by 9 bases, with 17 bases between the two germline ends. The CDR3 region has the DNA TGTGCCAGCCGGGACTTCACCGGGAGGCCCCAGCATTTT. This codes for CASRDFTGRPQHF.

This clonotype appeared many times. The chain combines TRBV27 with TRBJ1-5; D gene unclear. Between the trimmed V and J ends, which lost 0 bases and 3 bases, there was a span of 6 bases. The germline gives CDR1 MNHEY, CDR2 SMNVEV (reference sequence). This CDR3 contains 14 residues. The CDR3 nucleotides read TGTGCCAGCAGTTTATCAGGGTTCAATCAGCCCCAGCATTTT. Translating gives CASSLSGFNQPQHF.

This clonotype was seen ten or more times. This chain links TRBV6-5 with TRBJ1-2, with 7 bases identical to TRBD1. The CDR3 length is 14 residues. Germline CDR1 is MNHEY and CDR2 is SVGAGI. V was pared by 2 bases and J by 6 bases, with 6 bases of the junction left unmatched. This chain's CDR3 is CASSYGTVLDGYTF. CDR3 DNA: TGTGCCAGCAGTTACGGGACAGTTTTGGATGGCTACACCTTC.

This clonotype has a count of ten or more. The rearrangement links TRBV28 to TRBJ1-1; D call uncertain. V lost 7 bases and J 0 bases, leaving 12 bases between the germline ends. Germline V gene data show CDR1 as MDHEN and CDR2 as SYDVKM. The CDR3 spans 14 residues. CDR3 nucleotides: TGTGCCAGCACCCGCGGGTACTTGAACACTGAAGCTTTCTTT. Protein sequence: CASTRGYLNTEAFF.

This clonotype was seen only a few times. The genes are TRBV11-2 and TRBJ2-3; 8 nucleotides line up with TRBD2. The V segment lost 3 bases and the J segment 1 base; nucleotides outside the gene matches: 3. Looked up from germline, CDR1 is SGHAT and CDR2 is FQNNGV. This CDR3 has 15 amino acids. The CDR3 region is CASSLGLDGTDTQYF. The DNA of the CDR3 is TGTGCCAGCAGCTTGGGACTAGATGGCACAGATACGCAGTATTTT.